These 23 T cell receptor beta chains were sequenced from one sample in a study of shared clonotypes between healthy human individuals (dated by TCRdb to the early 2020s). The method was the immunoSEQ multiplex PCR assay. Drawn from immuneACCESS, this table holds only the in-frame rearrangements with V and J called that TCRdb kept. Clones are partly lost; checked studies trace under half to an unresolved V gene and leave the rest unexplained. The sample includes some 500,000 clones, with less than 96% observed a single time. Together, the top ten hold 0.055% to 0.075% of the sample. Sequencing used naive CD4+ T cells sorted from blood. Interpreted using the paper, the cell subset or site label stands for: CD45RA+ positively selected. The source of these receptors is a woman in her twenties or thirties in good health.

The chain links TRBV2 to TRBJ2-5; D may be TRBD2 (5 bases). TRBJ2-7 explains the end of the DNA better; the J call may be wrong. The CDR3 sequence is 11 residues long. The germline V gene has CDR1 SNHLY and CDR2 FYNNEI. The CDR3 DNA reads as TGTGCCAGCGAGGAGGCCTACGAGCAGTACTTC. Translated, it gives CASEEAYEQYF.

This clone has just one count. Distinct nucleotide sequences in the sample also encode this CDR3. The chain combines TRBV6-5 with TRBJ2-7; possibly TRBD2 for D (6 bases). The V end was cut by 3 bases, the J end by 3 bases, with 12 bases between. In germline, CDR1 is MNHEY, CDR2 SVGAGI. The CDR3 totals 14 residues. The CDR3 DNA reads as TGTGCCAGCAGTTATGGCCGGGACTTCTACGAGCAGTACTTC. Protein: CASSYGRDFYEQYF.

The rearrangement joins TRBV27 to TRBJ2-7; D gene ambiguous. Trimming took 5 bases from V and 4 from J, leaving 18 bases between them. The V gene's germline CDR1 is MNHEY and CDR2 SMNVEV (reference sequence). This CDR3 has 15 residues. The CDR3 loop reads CASSPDTTVPYEQYF. In nucleotides, the CDR3 is TGTGCCAGCAGTCCCGATACTACGGTCCCTTACGAGCAGTACTTC.

With respect to this clone: Its ends do not fully match the called genes, so a read error is possible. The chain recombines TRBV2 with TRBJ1-2; 7 bases are a match to TRBD1. Per the germline V gene, CDR1 is SNHLY and CDR2 is FYNNEI. The CDR3 is 12 amino acids. The CDR3 is CASSRDSLREGF. CDR3 nucleotide sequence: TGTGCCAGCAGTCGGGACAGCCTACGGGAAGGATTC. The full variable domain, completed using reference TRBV2 and TRBJ1-2, is EPEVTQTPSHQVTQMGQEVILRCVPISNHLYFYWYRQILGQKVEFLVSFYNNEISEKSEIFDDQFSVERPDGSNFTLKIRSTKLEDSAMYFCASSRDSLREGFGSGTRLTVV.

The table lists this clone with a count of one. The gene calls are TRBV2 and TRBJ2-1; tentatively, D is TRBD2 (5 bases). Germline V gene sequence: CDR1 SNHLY, CDR2 FYNNEI. This CDR3 has 16 residues. The V end lost 1 base, the J end lost 6 bases, and 16 bases lay between the germline ends. The DNA of the CDR3 is TGTGCCAGCAGTGAAGAGTGGCGTCGGGGTTTCAATGAGCAGTTCTTC. Its protein is CASSEEWRRGFNEQFF.

The chain has TRBV5-4 and TRBJ2-5; D unresolved. The CDR3 is 15 residues long. The V end lost 1 base, the J end lost 2 bases, and 12 bases lay between the germline ends. The germline CDR1 and CDR2 sequences are SGHNT and YYREEE (reference sequence). The chain's CDR3 is CASSLSKLVQETQYF. For the CDR3, the DNA is TGTGCCAGCAGCTTGTCCAAGCTTGTTCAAGAGACCCAGTACTTC.

The chain carries TRBV18 and TRBJ2-7; the D is unclear. Per germline, CDR1 KGHSH and CDR2 LQKENI. The CDR3 runs 14 residues. V lost 3 bases and J lost 2, with 11 bases in between. CDR3 in amino acids: CASSPLPEAYEQYF. The CDR3, as DNA: TGTGCCAGCTCACCGTTGCCCGAGGCCTACGAGCAGTACTTC.

The count of this clone is one. The chain joins TRBV28 to TRBJ1-4, with a weak D call TRBD1 (5 bases). Germline V CDR1 and CDR2: MDHEN, SYDVKM. The CDR3 has 14 amino acids. The V and J ends lost 4 bases and 2 bases respectively, with 8 bases between them. The CDR3 region is CASSSGVTNEKLFF. In nucleotides, the CDR3 is TGTGCCAGCAGTTCGGGGGTGACTAATGAAAAACTGTTTTTT.

The chain links TRBV18 to TRBJ2-7, with 8 bases aligning to TRBD2. This CDR3 is 13 amino acids long. The germline gives CDR1 KGHSH, CDR2 LQKENI. Germline trimming cut 8 bases from V and 7 bases from J; bases unmatched to any gene: 10. This CDR3 reads CASALGGRKEQYF. DNA of the CDR3: TGTGCCAGCGCCCTTGGCGGGAGGAAGGAGCAGTACTTC.

The chain links TRBV30 to TRBJ1-2, with D tentatively TRBD1 (5 bases). The CDR3 sequence is 14 residues long. From germline, CDR1 is GTSNPN and CDR2 SVGIG (reference sequence). Trimming left V 4 bases short and J 2 bases short, with 14 bases between. CDR3 amino acids: CAWMAGGGNYGYTF. Here the CDR3 DNA reads TGTGCCTGGATGGCGGGGGGTGGGAACTATGGCTACACCTTC.

This chain joins TRBV30 and TRBJ1-4; perhaps TRBD1 as D (6 bases). Germline-derived CDR1 and CDR2 are GTSNPN and SVGIG (reference sequence). Trimming took off 4 bases at V and 7 bases at J, with 13 bases between the two ends. The CDR3 is made up of 13 amino acids. The chain's CDR3 is CAWMRRGCEKLFF. In nucleotides, the CDR3 is TGTGCCTGGATGCGCAGGGGTTGTGAAAAACTGTTTTTT.

The V and J genes are TRBV30 and TRBJ2-7; 10 nucleotides agree with TRBD2. The length of the CDR3 is 14 residues. Germline V gives CDR1 GTSNPN, CDR2 SVGIG (reference sequence). The V and J ends lost 4 bases and 1 base, in that order; junction bases with no gene match: 4. The CDR3 sequence is CAWTSGSGSYEQYF. In nucleotides, the CDR3 is TGTGCCTGGACTAGCGGGAGTGGTTCCTACGAGCAGTACTTC. The variable domain in full, with the rest retrieved from reference TRBV30 and TRBJ2-7, is SQTIHQWPATLVQPVGSPLSLECTVEGTSNPNLYWYRQAAGRGLQLLFYSVGIGQISSEVPQNLSASRPQDRQFILSSKKLLLSDSGFYLCAWTSGSGSYEQYFGPGTRLTVT.

J is TRBJ2-7 and V is TRBV27, with TRBD1 identical over 9 bases. V was pared by 3 bases and J by 3 bases, with 6 bases of the junction left unmatched. This CDR3 is built from 15 residues. Germline CDR1 reads MNHEY; CDR2 reads SMNVEV (reference sequence). CDR3 residues: CASSFTGTGHYEQYF. As DNA, the CDR3 is TGTGCCAGCAGTTTCACCGGGACAGGGCACTACGAGCAGTACTTC.

The V gene is TRBV7-6, the J gene TRBJ1-3, with 9 bases aligning to TRBD1. This CDR3 contains 16 residues. The J segment lost 9 bases and the V segment lost 3 bases, leaving 12 bases of the junction unmatched. The germline V gene has CDR1 SGHVS and CDR2 FNYEAQ. The CDR3 spells CASSLVGDRESRTIYF. CDR3 DNA: TGTGCCAGCAGCTTGGTAGGGGACAGGGAATCTCGCACCATATATTTT.

The chain links TRBV6-1 to TRBJ2-7; D may be TRBD2 (5 bases). V lost 1 base to trimming and J lost 0 bases, with 10 bases between them. Germline-derived CDR1 and CDR2 are MNHNS and SASEGT. The CDR3 contains 15 residues. The CDR3 loop is CASSEESGYSYEQYF. The CDR3 DNA reads TGTGCCAGCAGTGAAGAGAGCGGTTACTCCTACGAGCAGTACTTC.

The genes are TRBV20-1 and TRBJ2-7; 8 bases line up with TRBD2. Germline lookup yields CDR1 DFQATT and CDR2 SNEGSKA (reference sequence). V trimming: 3 bases; J trimming: 6 bases; junction bases outside the gene matches: 1. CDR3 size: 11 residues. CDR3: CSARTSAEQYF. The CDR3 nucleotides are TGCAGTGCTAGGACTAGCGCCGAGCAGTACTTC.

The genes are TRBV5-4 and TRBJ1-6; tentatively, D is TRBD1 (5 bases). The V and J ends lost 0 bases and 1 base respectively, with 11 bases between them. This CDR3 spans 17 amino acids. Germline lookup yields CDR1 SGHNT and CDR2 YYREEE (reference sequence). The CDR3, as DNA: TGTGCCAGCAGCTTGGGGCCAGGGAGTTCCTATAATTCACCCCTCCACTTT. Translation gives CASSLGPGSSYNSPLHF.

The chain combines TRBV7-3 with TRBJ2-3, with TRBD2 identical over 11 bases. The ends lost 6 bases at V and 1 base at J; junction bases unmatched: 12. From germline, CDR1 is SGHTA and CDR2 FQGTGA. CDR3 length: 18 residues. The CDR3 DNA is TGTGCCAGCAGTCCACTAGCGGGGGTGCCCCTTGGCACAGATACGCAGTATTTT. Translating it yields CASSPLAGVPLGTDTQYF.

This chain links TRBV7-9 with TRBJ2-1; 13 bases map to TRBD2. The CDR3 covers 15 residues. Germline V gives CDR1 SEHNR, CDR2 FQNEAQ (reference sequence). The V gene end was trimmed by 7 bases and the J gene end by 4 bases; junction bases not matched to a gene: 4. The CDR3 loop is CASTKLAGGYNEQFF. CDR3 DNA sequence: TGTGCCAGCACCAAACTAGCGGGAGGGTACAATGAGCAGTTCTTC.

The chain combines TRBV28 with TRBJ2-2, with D perhaps matching TRBD1 or TRBD2 (6 bases each). Germline-derived CDR1 and CDR2 are MDHEN and SYDVKM. V lost 5 bases and J lost 6, with 19 bases in between. This CDR3 comprises 16 residues. CDR3 DNA sequence: TGTGCCAGCAGTCCGGCGGGACAACCGAGGCCCGGGGAGCTGTTTTTT. The encoded protein is CASSPAGQPRPGELFF.

The V call is TRBV28, the J call TRBJ2-1, with TRBD1 identical over 10 bases. The germline V gene encodes CDR1 MDHEN and CDR2 SYDVKM. The length of the CDR3 is 16 residues. J was trimmed by 6 bases and V by 4 bases; bases with no gene match: 9. The DNA of the CDR3 is TGTGCCAGCAGTTCCGGTCCGGGACAGGGGTCCAATGAGCAGTTCTTC. Translating gives CASSSGPGQGSNEQFF.

The chain is built from TRBV28 and TRBJ1-5; tentative D call: TRBD1 (5 bases). The CDR3 is made up of 15 amino acids. Trimming shortened V by 11 bases and J by 0 bases, and 17 bases separated the two germline ends. Per the germline V gene, CDR1 is MDHEN and CDR2 is SYDVKM. CDR3 loop: CAVKRGGTSNQPQHF. Here the CDR3 DNA reads TGTGCCGTAAAACGGGGGGGAACTAGCAATCAGCCCCAGCATTTT.

This clone came up once. This rearrangement joins TRBV7-9 to TRBJ2-7; 8 bases fit TRBD1. Trimming at V came to 4 bases and at J to 2 bases, leaving 7 bases not matched to a gene. The CDR3 covers 15 residues. CDR1 is SEHNR and CDR2 is FQNEAQ in the germline V gene (reference sequence). CDR3 bases: TGTGCCAGCAGCTCCGGGACAGGAAGGGCCTACGAGCAGTACTTC. This translates into CASSSGTGRAYEQYF.